This is a list of T cell receptor beta chains from one sample in a study of PD-L1 blockade in urothelial cancer. Method: immunoSEQ multiplex PCR; TCRdb's copy keeps in-frame clones and lacks some. Of 95,000 to 130,000 clones in the sample, around 89% were seen once. The specimen comprised PBMCs, sampled around atezolizumab (anti-PD-L1) treatment. These receptors all stem from a man aged 60 to 75 with urothelial cancer. Both conserved end residues are part of each CDR3. A D gene is named only where the DNA matches it firmly. Not every row has a clone size; where given, it reads once, few, many or a size class.

NA	TRBV6-5	NA	TRBJ1-4	CASSLQGREKLFF	TGTGCCAGCAGCCTTCAGGGGCGTGAAAAACTGTTTTTT
NA	TRBV5-4	TRBD2	TRBJ2-5	CASSFGTSLETQYF	TGTGCCAGCAGCTTCGGGACTAGCCTAGAGACCCAGTACTTC
NA	TRBV10-3	NA	TRBJ1-5	CAIRDGESPQHF	TGTGCCATCAGGGACGGGGAGTCGCCCCAGCATTTT
NA	TRBV11-2	TRBD2	TRBJ2-7	CASSNSLAGGPYEQYF	TGTGCCAGCAGCAATTCCTTAGCGGGAGGGCCGTACGAGCAGTACTTC
few	TRBV9	TRBD1	TRBJ2-2	CASSGLGGGQGATGELFF	TGTGCCAGCAGCGGACTAGGGGGCGGACAGGGGGCTACCGGGGAGCTGTTTTTT
NA	TRBV13	NA	TRBJ2-5	CASSFRRDQETQYF	TGTGCCAGCAGCTTCCGGCGGGATCAAGAGACCCAGTACTTC
NA	TRBV28	NA	TRBJ2-1	CASSERGRSNEQFF	TGTGCCAGCAGCGAAAGGGGTCGGAGCAATGAGCAGTTCTTC
NA	TRBV6-6	TRBD1	TRBJ1-5	CACRSGTANQPQHF	TGTGCCTGCAGATCCGGGACAGCAAATCAGCCCCAGCATTTT
NA	TRBV7-2	NA	TRBJ1-1	CASTLGGLNTEAFF	TGTGCCAGCACCCTCGGAGGGCTGAACACTGAAGCTTTCTTT
NA	TRBV28	NA	TRBJ2-7	CASSRERALGTYEQYF	TGTGCCAGCAGTCGGGAGCGGGCCTTGGGGACCTACGAGCAGTACTTC
NA	TRBV15	TRBD2	TRBJ2-7	CATSRGDSGRGHEQYF	TGTGCCACCAGCAGGGGAGATAGCGGGAGAGGCCACGAGCAGTACTTC
NA	TRBV11-2	NA	TRBJ2-7	CASSLEPGVYEQYF	TGTGCCAGCAGCTTAGAACCCGGGGTGTACGAGCAGTACTTC
NA	TRBV6-6	NA	TRBJ1-1	CASSYLLGGAHREAFF	TGTGCCAGCAGTTACCTGTTGGGGGGGGCGCATAGGGAAGCTTTCTTT
NA	TRBV6-7	NA	TRBJ2-3	CASSYSGTLNTDTQYF	TGTGCCAGCAGTTACTCGGGGACTCTTAACACAGATACGCAGTATTTT
NA	TRBV18	TRBD1	TRBJ1-1	CASSPDRVIPEAFF	TGTGCCAGCTCACCTGACAGGGTCATACCTGAAGCTTTCTTT
once	TRBV28	NA	TRBJ1-1	CASSLSDTEAFF	TGTGCCAGCAGTTTATCAGACACTGAAGCTTTCTTT
NA	TRBV27	NA	TRBJ2-5	CASSPLDALETQYF	TGTGCCAGCAGTCCGCTAGACGCGTTGGAGACCCAGTACTTC
NA	TRBV6-5	NA	TRBJ1-3	CASRDNSGNTIYF	TGTGCCAGCAGGGACAACTCTGGAAACACCATATATTTT
few	TRBV7-8	TRBD2	TRBJ2-7	CASSPGTSGVRHF	TGTGCCAGCAGCCCAGGGACTAGCGGGGTGCGGCACTTC
NA	TRBV6-1	TRBD2	TRBJ2-6	CASSVRTRSGANVLTF	TGTGCCAGCAGTGTCAGGACTAGGTCTGGGGCCAACGTCCTGACTTTC
NA	TRBV6-6	NA	TRBJ1-5	CASSPADSNQPQHF	TGTGCCAGCAGTCCCGCGGATAGCAATCAGCCCCAGCATTTT
few	TRBV6-1	NA	TRBJ1-2	CASSQIGQTYGYTF	TGTGCCAGCAGTCAGATCGGACAGACCTATGGCTACACCTTC
NA	TRBV7-2	TRBD1	TRBJ2-7	CASSLAVTGYEQYF	TGTGCCAGCAGCTTAGCCGTGACAGGGTACGAGCAGTACTTC
NA	TRBV10-3	TRBD1	TRBJ1-5	CAISESLGQGPQPQHF	TGTGCCATCAGTGAGTCTCTGGGACAGGGGCCACAGCCCCAGCATTTT
NA	TRBV9	TRBD1	TRBJ1-2	CASSVEQGLAGYTF	TGTGCCAGCAGCGTAGAACAGGGGTTGGCTGGCTACACCTTC
NA	TRBV4-1	TRBD1	TRBJ2-3	CASSQDWTGGADTQYF	TGCGCCAGCAGCCAAGACTGGACAGGGGGGGCAGATACGCAGTATTTT
once	TRBV6-1	TRBD2	TRBJ2-7	CASSSFSGRSYEQYF	TGTGCCAGCAGTTCTTTTAGCGGGAGGTCCTACGAGCAGTACTTC
once	TRBV5-1	TRBD2	TRBJ2-3	CASSVGTSGEGTQYF	TGCGCCAGCAGCGTCGGGACTAGCGGGGAAGGTACGCAGTATTTT
NA	TRBV7-2	NA	TRBJ1-5	CASSPHSSNQPQHF	TGTGCCAGCAGCCCCCACAGTAGCAATCAGCCCCAGCATTTT
NA	TRBV6-1	TRBD1	TRBJ2-7	CASWDGQASSYEQYF	TGTGCCAGTTGGGACGGACAGGCCAGCTCCTACGAGCAGTACTTC
once	TRBV5-4	TRBD1	TRBJ2-5	CASSLRTGTLSETQYF	TGTGCCAGCAGCTTGCGGACAGGGACGTTATCAGAGACCCAGTACTTC
few	TRBV4-3	NA	TRBJ1-2	CASSQDQGSYGYTF	TGCGCCAGCAGCCAAGATCAGGGGTCCTATGGCTACACCTTC
NA	TRBV2	TRBD2	TRBJ2-5	CASSVSGGTQETQYF	TGTGCCAGCAGTGTAAGCGGGGGGACCCAAGAGACCCAGTACTTC
NA	TRBV19	TRBD1	TRBJ2-7	CASSPTGQAGGEQYF	TGTGCCAGTAGTCCGACGGGACAGGCAGGAGGGGAGCAGTACTTC
NA	TRBV5-1	TRBD1	TRBJ2-2	CASSLGTGRTGELFF	TGCGCCAGCAGCCTCGGGACAGGGAGAACCGGGGAGCTGTTTTTT
NA	TRBV7-7	TRBD2	TRBJ2-7	CASSPTSGGYEQYF	TGTGCCAGCAGCCCAACTAGCGGGGGATACGAGCAGTACTTC
NA	TRBV27	TRBD2	TRBJ2-5	CASSMGLAGWETQYF	TGTGCCAGCAGTATGGGACTAGCGGGATGGGAGACCCAGTACTTC
once	TRBV4-1	TRBD2	TRBJ2-2	CASSQEFSGGFTGELFF	TGCGCCAGCAGCCAAGAATTCAGCGGGGGGTTCACCGGGGAGCTGTTTTTT
NA	TRBV19	NA	TRBJ2-3	CASSIGLGGASTDTQYF	TGTGCCAGTAGTATAGGTCTGGGGGGGGCGAGCACAGATACGCAGTATTTT
once	TRBV19	NA	TRBJ2-7	CASSIGPVSYEQYF	TGTGCCAGTAGTATAGGCCCGGTTAGCTACGAGCAGTACTTC
NA	TRBV13	NA	TRBJ1-1	CASSRQVSFTSNTEAFF	TGTGCCAGCAGCCGACAGGTCTCCTTCACCTCGAACACTGAAGCTTTCTTT
NA	TRBV10-3	NA	TRBJ2-7	CAISESAGKIYEQYF	TGTGCCATCAGTGAGTCAGCAGGGAAAATTTACGAGCAGTACTTC
once	TRBV21-1	NA	TRBJ1-5	CASSKVWSGSSNQPQHF	TGTGCCAGCAGCAAAGTGTGGTCGGGGTCGAGCAATCAGCCCCAGCATTTT
NA	TRBV19	NA	TRBJ2-5	CASSIGGSIETQYF	TGTGCCAGTAGTATTGGTGGGAGCATTGAGACCCAGTACTTC
NA	TRBV5-5	TRBD1	TRBJ1-5	CASSLGTGLSNQPQHF	TGTGCCAGCAGCTTGGGGACAGGGCTTAGCAATCAGCCCCAGCATTTT
NA	TRBV5-1	NA	TRBJ2-1	CASSLQDSYNEQFF	TGCGCCAGCAGCTTGCAGGACTCCTACAATGAGCAGTTCTTC
NA	TRBV6-5	TRBD1	TRBJ1-2	CASRAGQGGGYTF	TGTGCCAGCAGGGCCGGACAGGGCGGAGGCTACACCTTC
NA	TRBV2	TRBD1	TRBJ1-5	CASRSGTVNQPQHF	TGTGCCAGCAGATCCGGGACAGTCAATCAGCCCCAGCATTTT
NA	TRBV27	NA	TRBJ2-7	CASSFGGGEQYF	TGTGCCAGCAGTTTCGGAGGTGGAGAGCAGTACTTC
once	TRBV5-1	TRBD2	TRBJ2-1	CASMGGINEQFF	TGCGCCAGCATGGGGGGGATCAATGAGCAGTTCTTC